The 29 T cell receptor beta chains below all came from one sample that was sequenced in a study of regulatory T cells in long-lasting Graves disease. The time point was: persistent/refractory GD, antithyroid drugs over 5 years with positive TRAb. Generation of the TCR library employed RNA extracted from PBMCs. Arm-PCR of CDR3 regions with iRepertoire HTBI primers generated TCR beta libraries. TCRdb recomputed calls from the multiplex PCR reads with MiXCR, one row per CDR3 protein. The repertoire holds 400,000 to 600,000 distinct CDR3 sequences, 20% to 25% seen once, with roughly 7% in the top ten. This material consisted of peripheral blood mononuclear cells (PBMCs), taken when the disease was refractory, from a patient treated with antithyroid drugs. These receptors were taken from a female donor with Graves disease.

The V and J genes are TRBV6-5 and TRBJ2-3, with a possible D match to TRBD1 (5 bases). V was pared by 0 bases and J by 1 base, with 14 bases between. The V gene's germline CDR1 is MNHEY and CDR2 SVGAGI. The CDR3 is made up of 17 amino acids. This CDR3 is CASSYSKAQGRTDTQYF. The CDR3 nucleotides read TGTGCCAGCAGTTACTCGAAAGCGCAGGGCCGCACAGATACGCAGTATTTT.

The CDR3 is CASTLTGGVQPQHF. CDR3 DNA sequence: TGTGCCAGCACCCTCACAGGGGGCGTTCAGCCCCAGCATTTT. V usage is TRBV28 and J usage is TRBJ1-5; TRBD1 aligns across 9 bases. Trimming took 7 bases from V and 6 from J; bases not matched to a gene: 7. This CDR3 has 14 residues. Germline CDR1 and CDR2: MDHEN and SYDVKM. Using reference TRBV28 and TRBJ1-5 for the parts outside the CDR3, the full variable domain is DVKVTQSSRYLVKRTGEKVFLECVQDMDHENMFWYRQDPGLGLRLIYFSYDVKMKEKGDIPEGYSVSREKKERFSLILESASTNQTSMYLCASTLTGGVQPQHFGDGTRLSIL.

V and J are TRBV4-1 and TRBJ1-5, with 7 bases aligning to TRBD1. J was trimmed by 7 bases and V by 1 base; bases with no gene match: 7. This CDR3 spans 15 amino acids. CDR1 and CDR2 from the germline V gene are MGHRA and YSYEKL. The CDR3 loop reads CASSQAGGVGQPQHF. The CDR3 nucleotides read TGCGCCAGCAGCCAAGCAGGGGGTGTTGGGCAGCCCCAGCATTTT.

This clonotype has only a few counts. The junction departs from the called germline gene at one end, perhaps through a read error. J is TRBJ1-2 and V is TRBV6-1, with a possible D match to TRBD1 (6 bases). Looked up from germline, CDR1 is MNHNS and CDR2 is SASEGT. This CDR3 region has 14 residues. CDR3 nucleotides: TGTGCCATCAGTGAGGTTGAGGGGGACTATGGCTACACCTTC. The encoded protein is CAISEVEGDYGYTF.

This clonotype has more than one count but fewer than ten. The rearrangement joins TRBV11-1 to TRBJ1-1, with D maybe TRBD1 (5 bases). The V gene's germline CDR1 is SGHAT and CDR2 FQDESV (reference sequence). The CDR3 length is 14 residues. V was clipped by 3 bases and J by 5 bases, with 13 bases between them. The CDR3 region has the DNA TGTGCCAGCAGCTTCAGGGAAACGATAACTGAAGCTTTCTTT. It codes for CASSFRETITEAFF.

This clonotype was counted between two and nine times. V is TRBV24-1 and J is TRBJ2-7; 7 bases line up with TRBD1. Germline trimming cut 4 bases from V and 5 bases from J; bases unmatched to any gene: 10. Germline CDR1 reads KGHDR; CDR2 reads SFDVKD. CDR3 length equals 15 residues. CDR3 DNA: TGTGCCACCAGTGACCCAACGACAGGGTTGGACGAGCAGTACTTC. Its translation is CATSDPTTGLDEQYF.

The chain carries TRBV4-2 and TRBJ2-5; a possible D gene is TRBD2 (6 bases). Germline V lookup: CDR1 LGHNA, CDR2 YNFKEQ. Trimming removed 0 bases at V and 1 base at J, with 15 bases between. The CDR3 totals 17 residues. The CDR3 loop is CASSQERGERIQETQYF. The CDR3 region has the DNA TGTGCCAGCAGCCAAGAGCGGGGAGAGCGAATCCAAGAGACCCAGTACTTC.

J is TRBJ2-5 and V is TRBV20-1; D ambiguous. V lost 6 bases to trimming and J lost 1 base, with 12 bases between them. This CDR3 contains 13 residues. Per germline, CDR1 DFQATT and CDR2 SNEGSKA (reference sequence). CDR3 sequence (DNA): TGCAGTGCCGTCCGGGTGGCCCAAGAGACCCAGTACTTC. Translated: CSAVRVAQETQYF.

This clonotype was recorded many times. V and J are TRBV28 and TRBJ1-2; 9 positions match TRBD1. Per the germline V gene, CDR1 is MDHEN and CDR2 is SYDVKM. The CDR3 contains 13 residues. J lost 5 bases, V lost 6 bases, and 4 bases had no gene match. The CDR3 DNA is TGTGCCAGCAGGGGACAGGGCTCGTATGGCTACACCTTC. It specifies CASRGQGSYGYTF.

This chain links TRBV28 with TRBJ2-3; D may be TRBD2 (6 bases). The germline V gene has CDR1 MDHEN and CDR2 SYDVKM. V shed 3 bases and J shed 0 bases, with 10 bases lying between them. CDR3 length: 15 residues. CDR3 sequence (DNA): TGTGCCAGCAGTTTCGGAGGGCTTAGCACAGATACGCAGTATTTT. Protein: CASSFGGLSTDTQYF. The full variable domain, its missing parts supplied by reference TRBV28 and TRBJ2-3, is DVKVTQSSRYLVKRTGEKVFLECVQDMDHENMFWYRQDPGLGLRLIYFSYDVKMKEKGDIPEGYSVSREKKERFSLILESASTNQTSMYLCASSFGGLSTDTQYFGPGTRLTVL.

This chain joins TRBV10-2 and TRBJ2-7; the D gene is possibly TRBD2 (5 bases). The CDR3 covers 15 residues. Germline CDR1 and CDR2: WSHSY and SAAADI. V was clipped by 5 bases and J by 1 base, with 15 bases between them. The CDR3 DNA follows: TGCGCCAGCAGTATCAGCGGATCTCAGTCCTACGAGCAGTACTTC. This gives the protein CASSISGSQSYEQYF.

The V and J genes are TRBV27 and TRBJ2-7, with 8 nucleotides matching TRBD2. The CDR3 totals 15 residues. Germline CDR1 and CDR2: MNHEY and SMNVEV (reference sequence). V shed 1 base, J shed 5 bases, and the junction held 7 bases outside the gene matches. CDR3 nucleotides: TGTGCCAGCAGTTTATTCGGGACTAGTCCCCACGAGCAGTACTTC. This sequence encodes CASSLFGTSPHEQYF.

This clonotype occurred many times. The rearrangement joins TRBV6-1 to TRBJ2-7; D might be TRBD2 (5 bases). CDR3 length equals 11 residues. The ends were cut back, 8 bases at V and 10 bases at J, with 15 bases in the middle. CDR1 and CDR2 (germline): MNHNS, SASEGT. The CDR3 nucleotides read TGTGCCAGCGGAAGTAAGCGGCAACAGTACTTC. The encoded protein is CASGSKRQQYF.

This clonotype was recorded at least ten times. This chain joins TRBV2 and TRBJ1-6; TRBD1 matches at 7 bases. V shed 6 bases and J 10 bases; nucleotides not matched to a gene: 15. CDR1 is SNHLY and CDR2 is FYNNEI in the germline V gene. The CDR3 is made up of 16 amino acids. CDR3 nucleotides: TGTGCCAGCAGCGAGGAAATACAGGGGACCAAATCACCCCTCCACTTT. Encoded protein: CASSEEIQGTKSPLHF. Full variable domain (missing parts from reference TRBV2 and TRBJ1-6): EPEVTQTPSHQVTQMGQEVILRCVPISNHLYFYWYRQILGQKVEFLVSFYNNEISEKSEIFDDQFSVERPDGSNFTLKIRSTKLEDSAMYFCASSEEIQGTKSPLHFGNGTRLTVT.

This clonotype was counted ten times or more. The chain combines TRBV6-5 with TRBJ2-5; perhaps TRBD1 as D (6 bases). The CDR3 is 15 residues long. The V end lost 4 bases, the J end lost 9 bases, and 21 bases lay between the germline ends. The germline V gene has CDR1 MNHEY and CDR2 SVGAGI. CDR3 in amino acids: CASSLGFGQQVSQYF. The CDR3 nucleotides are TGTGCCAGCAGTTTAGGTTTCGGACAGCAAGTGTCCCAGTACTTC.

This clonotype was counted many times. This chain links TRBV7-9 with TRBJ1-1; perhaps TRBD1 as D (6 bases). V was shortened by 1 base and J by 6 bases, with 21 bases between the two germline ends. The CDR3 contains 17 residues. CDR1 is SEHNR, CDR2 FQNEAQ, per germline (reference sequence). This chain's CDR3 is CASSLGPGEARLPEAFF. In DNA form, the CDR3 reads TGTGCCAGCAGCTTAGGCCCAGGGGAGGCTAGGTTACCTGAAGCTTTCTTT.

This clonotype has only a few counts. The CDR3 is CASRPPSGGGHEQFF. The DNA of the CDR3 is TGTGCCAGCAGGCCACCTAGCGGGGGTGGCCATGAGCAGTTCTTC. The chain joins TRBV6-1 to TRBJ2-1, with 10 bases that match TRBD2. The CDR3 runs to 15 residues. In germline, CDR1 is MNHNS, CDR2 SASEGT. After removal of 6 bases from V and 8 bases from J, the junction contained 10 bases not matched to a gene.

This clonotype has just a few counts. The chain uses TRBV6-5 and TRBJ2-7; 8 bases match TRBD2. The CDR3 has 16 residues. Trimming at V came to 0 bases and at J to 4 bases, leaving 8 bases not matched to a gene. Germline V lookup: CDR1 MNHEY, CDR2 SVGAGI. CDR3 DNA sequence: TGTGCCAGCAGTTACTCGACACGGGAGGGCCGTTACGAGCAGTACTTC. Protein product: CASSYSTREGRYEQYF.

The chain uses TRBV5-1 and TRBJ2-7; D tentatively reads TRBD1 or TRBD2 (5 bases each). This CDR3 has 14 amino acids. Trimming stripped 2 bases from V and 7 bases from J, with 16 bases between. Germline CDR1 and CDR2: SGHRS and YFSETQ. The CDR3 loop reads CASSFGTEFREQYF. DNA of the CDR3: TGCGCCAGCAGCTTCGGGACGGAGTTCAGGGAGCAGTACTTC.

This clonotype was observed many times. The V call is TRBV2, the J call TRBJ2-7; D is uncertain. Trimming cost V 5 bases and J 7 bases, with 9 bases left between them. Germline V gene sequence: CDR1 SNHLY, CDR2 FYNNEI. CDR3 length: 11 amino acids. The CDR3 DNA follows: TGTGCCAGCAGTCGGGCCCTGGAGCAGTACTTC. This translates into CASSRALEQYF.

The chain couples TRBV12-5 to TRBJ2-2, with TRBD1 matching over 9 bases. The CDR3 has 16 residues. V lost 6 bases to trimming and J lost 7 bases; unmatched junction nucleotides: 12. CDR1 LGHNT and CDR2 FRNRAP come from the germline V gene. As DNA, the CDR3 is TGTGCTAGTGGCTTTCCGGGACAGGGACGAAACGGGGAGCTGTTTTTT. Translating gives CASGFPGQGRNGELFF.

The sample holds a few counts of this clonotype. This rearrangement joins TRBV7-2 to TRBJ2-7; 11 bases map to TRBD1. Germline V gene lookup returns CDR1 SGHTA and CDR2 FQGNSA. Trimming at V came to 1 base and at J to 4 bases, leaving 6 bases not matched to a gene. The CDR3 runs 16 residues. CDR3 protein: CASSLDRTGGGYEQYF. The CDR3 DNA reads TGTGCCAGCAGCTTAGATCGGACAGGGGGCGGTTACGAGCAGTACTTC.

This clonotype has ten or more counts. V is TRBV28 and J is TRBJ2-5; no reliable D call. Germline values: CDR1 MDHEN, CDR2 SYDVKM. V was cut by 2 bases and J by 7 bases, with 5 bases left in between. This CDR3 has 11 amino acids. CDR3 in DNA: TGTGCCAGCAGTTTAGGCGGGACCCAGTACTTC. Its translation is CASSLGGTQYF. The full variable domain, completed using reference TRBV28 and TRBJ2-5, is DVKVTQSSRYLVKRTGEKVFLECVQDMDHENMFWYRQDPGLGLRLIYFSYDVKMKEKGDIPEGYSVSREKKERFSLILESASTNQTSMYLCASSLGGTQYFGPGTRLLVL.

At least ten counts were recorded for this clonotype. The chain carries TRBV6-1 and TRBJ1-2; D perhaps matches TRBD1 (5 bases). V lost 3 bases, J lost 4 bases, and 15 bases lay in between. The CDR3 extends over 15 amino acids. CDR1 and CDR2 (germline): MNHNS, SASEGT. DNA of the CDR3: TGTGCCAGCAGTGATGGGCAAGGGGTGGGCTATGGCTACACCTTC. Encoded protein: CASSDGQGVGYGYTF.

In this sample, this clonotype turned up many times. The chain uses TRBV11-1 and TRBJ1-1, with D unresolved. CDR3 length: 12 amino acids. Trimming shortened V by 2 bases and J by 10 bases, and 11 bases separated the two germline ends. Germline V gene data show CDR1 as SGHAT and CDR2 as FQDESV (reference sequence). CDR3 coding DNA: TGTGCCAGCAGCTTATCCGAACGGGGAGCTTTCTTT. The encoded protein is CASSLSERGAFF. Based on the CDR3 plus reference TRBV11-1 and TRBJ1-1, the full variable domain is EAEVAQSPRYKITEKSQAVAFWCDPISGHATLYWYRQILGQGPELLVQFQDESVVDDSQLPKDRFSAERLKGVDSTLKIQPAELGDSAMYLCASSLSERGAFFGQGTRLTVV.

This clonotype appeared a single time. J is TRBJ2-1 and V is TRBV7-2; 8 nucleotides line up with TRBD2. The CDR3 sequence is 15 residues long. Trimming took 4 bases from V and 4 from J; bases not matched to a gene: 6. The germline V gene has CDR1 SGHTA and CDR2 FQGNSA. DNA for the CDR3: TGTGCCAGCAGCTCTTTAGCGGGACCGTACAATGAGCAGTTCTTC. Translation: CASSSLAGPYNEQFF.

This clonotype came up a few times. The rearrangement uses TRBV5-4 and TRBJ2-7; TRBD2 agrees at 9 bases. The CDR3 consists of 15 residues. Trimming cost V 4 bases and J 4 bases; bases outside gene matches: 9. Germline CDR1 is SGHNT and CDR2 is YYREEE (reference sequence). The CDR3 here is CASSPGLAQEYEQYF. The CDR3 DNA follows: TGTGCCAGCAGCCCCGGACTAGCGCAGGAGTACGAGCAGTACTTC.

The chain carries TRBV3-1 and TRBJ1-2; no clear D. Deletions cut 4 bases from V and 0 bases from J, with 12 bases between. This CDR3 has 15 amino acids. Per germline, CDR1 LGHDT and CDR2 YNNKEL (reference sequence). This CDR3 reads CASSPMGGTNYGYTF. As DNA, the CDR3 is TGTGCCAGCAGCCCCATGGGAGGGACTAACTATGGCTACACCTTC. The full variable domain, its missing parts supplied by reference TRBV3-1 and TRBJ1-2, is DTAVSQTPKYLVTQMGNDKSIKCEQNLGHDTMYWYKQDSKKFLKIMFSYNNKELIINETVPNRFSPKSPDKAHLNLHINSLELGDSAVYFCASSPMGGTNYGYTFGSGTRLTVV.

Notes on this clonotype: This may arise from a read error, as a much more abundant clone is one base away. The genes are TRBV28 and TRBJ2-2; 8 bases line up with TRBD2. Per the germline V gene, CDR1 is MDHEN and CDR2 is SYDVKM. There are 15 residues in the CDR3. The CDR3 sequence: CASIRERESAGELVF. The DNA for the CDR3 is TGTGCCAGCATTCGCGAGCGGGAGTCGGCCGGGGAGCTGGTTTTT.